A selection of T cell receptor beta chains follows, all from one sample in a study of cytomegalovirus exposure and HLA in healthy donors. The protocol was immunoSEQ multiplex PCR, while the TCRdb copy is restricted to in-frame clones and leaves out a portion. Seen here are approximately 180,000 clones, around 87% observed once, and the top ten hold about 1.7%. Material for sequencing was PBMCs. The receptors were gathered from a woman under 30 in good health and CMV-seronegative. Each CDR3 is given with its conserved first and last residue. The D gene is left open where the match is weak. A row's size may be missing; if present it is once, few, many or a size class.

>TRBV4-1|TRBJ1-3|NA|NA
CASSQEMTIAGNTIYF
TGCGCCAGCAGCCAAGAAATGACTATCGCTGGAAACACCATATATTTT
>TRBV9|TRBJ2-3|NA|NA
CASSENVGGLATDTQYF
TGTGCCAGCAGCGAAAACGTGGGTGGGCTAGCGACAGATACGCAGTATTTT
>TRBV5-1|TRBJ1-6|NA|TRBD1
CASSPGQEMPLHF
TGCGCCAGCAGCCCGGGACAGGAGATGCCCCTCCACTTT
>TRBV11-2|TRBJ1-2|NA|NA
CASSVTPGQDGYTF
TGTGCCAGCAGCGTGACACCGGGACAAGATGGCTACACCTTC
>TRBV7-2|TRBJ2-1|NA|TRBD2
CASSRDTGTSGIEQFF
TGTGCCAGCAGCCGAGATACCGGGACTAGCGGGATAGAGCAGTTCTTC
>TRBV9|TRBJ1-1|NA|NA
CASSVDLNTEAFF
TGTGCCAGCAGCGTAGACTTGAACACTGAAGCTTTCTTT
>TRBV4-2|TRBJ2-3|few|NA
CASSQDRGVKSNTQYF
TGTGCCAGCAGCCAAGATAGGGGTGTCAAATCGAATACGCAGTATTTT
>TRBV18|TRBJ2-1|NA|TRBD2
CASSPTGLAGTDEQFF
TGTGCCAGCTCACCAACTGGACTAGCGGGGACGGATGAGCAGTTCTTC
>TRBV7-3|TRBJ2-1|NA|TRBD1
CASSQRDRGGEQFF
TGTGCCAGCAGCCAAAGGGACAGGGGCGGTGAGCAGTTCTTC
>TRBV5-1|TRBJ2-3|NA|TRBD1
CASSSEGASTDTQYF
TGCGCCAGCAGCTCCGAGGGGGCTAGCACAGATACGCAGTATTTT
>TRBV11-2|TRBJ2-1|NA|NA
CASSLDISNEQFF
TGTGCCAGCAGCTTGGACATCTCCAATGAGCAGTTCTTC
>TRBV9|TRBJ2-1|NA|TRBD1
CASSVVLGTGDYNEQFF
TGTGCCAGCAGCGTAGTTTTGGGGACAGGGGACTACAATGAGCAGTTCTTC
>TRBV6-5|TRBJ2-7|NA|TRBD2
CASSYVAGGLQYF
TGTGCCAGCAGTTACGTAGCGGGGGGGCTGCAGTACTTC
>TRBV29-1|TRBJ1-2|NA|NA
CSGGGGNTNYGYTF
TGCAGCGGGGGGGGCGGGAATACTAACTATGGCTACACCTTC
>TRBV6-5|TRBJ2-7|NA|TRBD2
CASSYDGGRAVYEQYF
TGTGCCAGCAGTTACGACGGCGGGAGGGCCGTATACGAGCAGTACTTC
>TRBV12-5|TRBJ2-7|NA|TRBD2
CASGLGTSGATYEQYF
TGTGCTAGTGGTTTGGGGACTAGCGGGGCCACCTACGAGCAGTACTTC
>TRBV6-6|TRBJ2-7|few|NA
CASSSPTTPGSYEQYF
TGTGCCAGCAGTTCCCCGACTACCCCGGGATCCTACGAGCAGTACTTC
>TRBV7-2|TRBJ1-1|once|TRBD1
CASSLPGQLSYEASF
TGTGCCAGCAGCCTTCCGGGACAGCTAAGCTATGAAGCTTCCTTT
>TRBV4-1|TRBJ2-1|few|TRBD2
CASSQNELAGAFNEQFF
TGCGCCAGCAGCCAAAATGAACTAGCGGGGGCCTTCAATGAGCAGTTCTTC
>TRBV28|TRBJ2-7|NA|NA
CASSLIQGTGEQYF
TGTGCCAGCAGTTTGATTCAGGGGACGGGCGAGCAGTACTTC
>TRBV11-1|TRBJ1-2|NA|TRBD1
CASSLDGQGYGYTF
TGTGCCAGCAGCTTAGACGGACAGGGGTATGGCTACACCTTC
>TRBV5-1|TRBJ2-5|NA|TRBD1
CASSLGQGEETQYF
TGCGCCAGCAGCTTGGGACAGGGGGAAGAGACCCAGTACTTC
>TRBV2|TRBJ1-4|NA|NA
CASGGGTFSEKLFF
TGTGCCAGCGGGGGGGGTACGTTTTCTGAAAAACTGTTTTTT
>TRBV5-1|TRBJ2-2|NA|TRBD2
CASTLLAGWNTGELFF
TGCGCCAGCACCCTGCTAGCGGGATGGAACACCGGGGAGCTGTTTTTT
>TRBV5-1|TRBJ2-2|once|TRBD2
CASSSNPSGSSSGELFF
TGCGCCAGCAGCTCGAACCCTAGCGGGAGTTCGAGCGGGGAGCTGTTTTTT
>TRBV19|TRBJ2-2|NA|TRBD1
CASSTLDRGKAGELFF
TGTGCCAGTAGTACCCTTGACAGGGGGAAGGCCGGGGAGCTGTTTTTT
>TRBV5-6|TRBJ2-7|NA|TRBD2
CASSLAGLAVYEQYF
TGTGCCAGCAGCTTGGCGGGACTAGCAGTCTACGAGCAGTACTTC
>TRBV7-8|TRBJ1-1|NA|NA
CASSLGAGFPEAFF
TGTGCCAGCAGCTTAGGGGCAGGCTTCCCTGAAGCTTTCTTT
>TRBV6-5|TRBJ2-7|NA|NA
CASSPGAGDYEQYF
TGTGCCAGCAGCCCAGGGGCGGGGGACTACGAGCAGTACTTC
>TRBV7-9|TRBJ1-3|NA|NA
CASTPLGGPSGNTIYF
TGTGCCAGCACCCCGTTGGGGGGGCCTTCTGGAAACACCATATATTTT
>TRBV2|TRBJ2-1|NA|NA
CASTALQWQFF
TGTGCCAGCACCGCGCTCCAATGGCAGTTCTTC
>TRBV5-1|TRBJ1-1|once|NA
CASKRGGNTEAFF
TGCGCCAGCAAAAGAGGAGGGAACACTGAAGCTTTCTTT
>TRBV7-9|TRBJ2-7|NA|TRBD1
CASSYPGQGNYEQYF
TGTGCCAGCAGTTATCCGGGACAGGGGAACTACGAGCAGTACTTC
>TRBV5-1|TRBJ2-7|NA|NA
CASSSGTNYEQYF
TGCGCCAGCAGCTCCGGGACAAACTACGAGCAGTACTTC
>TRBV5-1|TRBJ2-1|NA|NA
CASSSPFRGNSYNEQFF
TGCGCCAGCAGCTCACCTTTTCGCGGAAACTCCTACAATGAGCAGTTCTTC
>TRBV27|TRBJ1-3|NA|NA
CASSLSSGSGNTIYF
TGTGCCAGCAGTTTATCATCGGGGAGTGGAAACACCATATATTTT
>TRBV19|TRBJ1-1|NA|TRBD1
CASSRDRDTEAFF
TGTGCCAGTAGTCGGGACAGGGATACTGAAGCTTTCTTT
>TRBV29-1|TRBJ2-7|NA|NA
CSVSDQGTYEQYF
TGCAGCGTCTCCGATCAGGGGACATACGAGCAGTACTTC
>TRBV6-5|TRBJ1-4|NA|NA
CASSYRRSGTNEKLFF
TGTGCCAGCAGTTACCGGAGGTCGGGAACTAATGAAAAACTGTTTTTT
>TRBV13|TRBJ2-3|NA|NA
CASSLGQGGFTDTQYF
TGTGCCAGCAGCTTAGGCCAAGGGGGATTCACAGATACGCAGTATTTT
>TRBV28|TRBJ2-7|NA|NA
CAITGGGRLEQYF
TGTGCCATCACAGGGGGAGGGAGGCTCGAGCAGTACTTC